This TCR beta chain stems from a study of post-analysis software for immune sequencing data. Unique-molecular-identifier-tagged TCR beta cDNA libraries were used. When about 1 to 11 million T cells were used, they gave roughly 500,000 cDNA molecules. Each CDR3 protein gets one entry after TCRdb re-called the PCR reads with MiXCR. The sample includes fewer than 600,000 distinct CDR3 sequences, around 40% of them seen just once. As regards this clonotype: What it binds is not known.

Study-wide findings and caveats: Controls had lower frequencies than patients of a few TRBV segments, which included TRBV5-6, TRBV5-1 and TRBV20-1. Multiple sclerosis patients showed significantly lower normalized Chao1 diversity than controls did.

Looked up from germline, CDR1 is DFQATT and CDR2 is SNEGSKA (reference sequence). The ends lost 3 bases at V and 0 bases at J; junction bases unmatched: 11. The CDR3 loop spans 16 amino acids. This receptor was obtained from a girl under 18 with multiple sclerosis. The sequenced material came from blood. The chain links TRBV20-1 to TRBJ2-7; TRBD2 matches 7 bases. In DNA form, the CDR3 reads TGCAGTGCTAGTGACCGGGAACTAGCGTACTCCTACGAGCAGTACTTC. Protein: CSASDRELAYSYEQYF.